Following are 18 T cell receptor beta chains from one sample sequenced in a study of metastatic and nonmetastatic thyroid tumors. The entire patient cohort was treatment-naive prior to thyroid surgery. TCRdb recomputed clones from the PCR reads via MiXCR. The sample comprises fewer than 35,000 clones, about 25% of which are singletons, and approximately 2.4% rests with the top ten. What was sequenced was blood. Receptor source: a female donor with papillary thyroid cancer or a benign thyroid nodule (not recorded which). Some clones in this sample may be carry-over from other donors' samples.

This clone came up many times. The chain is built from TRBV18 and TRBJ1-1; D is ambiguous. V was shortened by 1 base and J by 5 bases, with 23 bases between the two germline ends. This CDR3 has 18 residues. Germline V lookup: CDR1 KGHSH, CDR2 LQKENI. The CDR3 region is CASSPRLLDHVLTTEAFF. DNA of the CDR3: TGTGCCAGCTCACCACGTCTCCTGGACCATGTCCTCACTACTGAAGCTTTCTTT.

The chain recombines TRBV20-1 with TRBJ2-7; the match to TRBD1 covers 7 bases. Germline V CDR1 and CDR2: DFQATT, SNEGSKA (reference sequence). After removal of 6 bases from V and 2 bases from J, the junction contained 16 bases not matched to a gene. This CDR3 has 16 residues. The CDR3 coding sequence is TGCAGTGCCGACAGGGACACCGAGGGGAATACCTACGAGCAGTACTTC. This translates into CSADRDTEGNTYEQYF.

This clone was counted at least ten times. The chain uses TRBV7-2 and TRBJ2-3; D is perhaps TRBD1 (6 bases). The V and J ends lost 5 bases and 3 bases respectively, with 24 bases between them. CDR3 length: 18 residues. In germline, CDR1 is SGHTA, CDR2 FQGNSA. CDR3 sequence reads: CASSRRTADPGETDTQYF. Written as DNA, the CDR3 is TGTGCCAGCAGCCGACGGACGGCTGATCCAGGGGAAACAGATACGCAGTATTTT.

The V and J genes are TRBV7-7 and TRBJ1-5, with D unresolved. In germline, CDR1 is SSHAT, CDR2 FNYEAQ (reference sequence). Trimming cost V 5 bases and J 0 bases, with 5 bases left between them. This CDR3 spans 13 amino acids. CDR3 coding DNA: TGTGCCAGCAGCGTCGATAGCAATCAGCCCCAGCATTTT. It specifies CASSVDSNQPQHF.

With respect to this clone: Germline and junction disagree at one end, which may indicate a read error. The CDR3 reads CASGFTRGGPNTEAFF. In nucleotides, the CDR3 is TGTGCGAGTGGTTTTACACGGGGGGGGCCGAACACTGAAGCTTTCTTT. V and J are TRBV12-5 and TRBJ1-1, with a possible D match to TRBD1 (6 bases). From germline, CDR1 is LGHNT and CDR2 FRNRAP. The CDR3 covers 16 residues.

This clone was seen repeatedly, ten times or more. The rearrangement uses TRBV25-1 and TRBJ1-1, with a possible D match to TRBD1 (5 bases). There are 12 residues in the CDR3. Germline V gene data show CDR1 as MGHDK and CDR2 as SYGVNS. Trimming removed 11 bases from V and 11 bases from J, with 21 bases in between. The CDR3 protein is CASGGGEFAAFF. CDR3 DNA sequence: TGTGCCTCTGGGGGGGGGGAATTTGCGGCTTTCTTT.

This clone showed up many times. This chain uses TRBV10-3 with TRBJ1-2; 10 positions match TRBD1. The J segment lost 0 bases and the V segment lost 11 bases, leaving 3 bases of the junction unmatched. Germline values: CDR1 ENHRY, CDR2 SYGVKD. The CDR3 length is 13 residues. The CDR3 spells CAGTGEANYGYTF. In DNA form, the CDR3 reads TGTGCCGGGACAGGGGAAGCTAACTATGGCTACACCTTC.

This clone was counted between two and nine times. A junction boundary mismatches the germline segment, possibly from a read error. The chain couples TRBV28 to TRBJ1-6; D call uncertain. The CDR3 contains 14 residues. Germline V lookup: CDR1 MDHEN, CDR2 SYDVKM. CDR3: CVSGWAPGNSPLHF. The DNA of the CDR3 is TGTGTCAGCGGCTGGGCGCCTGGAAATTCACCCCTCCACTTT.

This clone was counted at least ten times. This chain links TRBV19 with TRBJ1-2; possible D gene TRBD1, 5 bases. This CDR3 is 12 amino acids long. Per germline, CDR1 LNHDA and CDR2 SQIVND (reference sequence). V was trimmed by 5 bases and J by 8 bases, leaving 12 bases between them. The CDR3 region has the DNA TGTGCCAGTAGTGCGCAGGGTGGAGGCTACACCTTC. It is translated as CASSAQGGGYTF.

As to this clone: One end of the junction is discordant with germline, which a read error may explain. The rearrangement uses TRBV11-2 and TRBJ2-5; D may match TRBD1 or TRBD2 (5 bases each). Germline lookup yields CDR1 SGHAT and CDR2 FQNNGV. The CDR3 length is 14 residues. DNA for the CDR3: TGTGCCAGCAGCTGGAGAGGGGTCCAAGCGACCCAGTACTTC. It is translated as CASSWRGVQATQYF.

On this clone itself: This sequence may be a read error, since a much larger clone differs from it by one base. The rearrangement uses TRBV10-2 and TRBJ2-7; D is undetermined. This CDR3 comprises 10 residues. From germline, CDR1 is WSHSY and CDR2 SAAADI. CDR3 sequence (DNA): TGCGCCTGCAGGAGATACAAGCAGTACTTC. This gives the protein CACRRYKQYF.

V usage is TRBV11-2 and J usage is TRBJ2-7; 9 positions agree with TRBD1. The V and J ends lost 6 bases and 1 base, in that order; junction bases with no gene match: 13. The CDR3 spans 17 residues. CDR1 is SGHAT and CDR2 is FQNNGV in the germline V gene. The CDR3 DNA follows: TGTGCCAGCAGGAGGGGAGGAGTGGACAGGGGTTCCTACGAGCAGTACTTC. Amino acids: CASRRGGVDRGSYEQYF.

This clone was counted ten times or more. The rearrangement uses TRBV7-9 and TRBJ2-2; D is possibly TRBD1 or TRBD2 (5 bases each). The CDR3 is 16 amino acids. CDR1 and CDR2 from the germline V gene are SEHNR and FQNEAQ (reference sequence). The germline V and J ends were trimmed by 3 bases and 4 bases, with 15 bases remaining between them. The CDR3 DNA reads TGTGCCAGCAGCTTCGGTCCGGGACCAGGCACCGGGGAGCTGTTTTTT. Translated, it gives CASSFGPGPGTGELFF.

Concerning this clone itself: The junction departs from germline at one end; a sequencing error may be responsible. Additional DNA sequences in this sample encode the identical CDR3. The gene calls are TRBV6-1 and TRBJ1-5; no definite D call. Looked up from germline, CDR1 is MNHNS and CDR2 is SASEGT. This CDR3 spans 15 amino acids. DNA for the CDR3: TGTGCCAGCAGTGAGACCGGGTATAGCAATCAGCCGCAGCATTTT. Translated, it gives CASSETGYSNQPQHF.

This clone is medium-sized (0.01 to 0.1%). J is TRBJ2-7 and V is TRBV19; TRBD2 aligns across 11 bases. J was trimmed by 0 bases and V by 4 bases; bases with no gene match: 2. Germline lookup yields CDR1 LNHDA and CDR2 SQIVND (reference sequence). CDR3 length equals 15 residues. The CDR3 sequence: CASSTSGGSSYEQYF. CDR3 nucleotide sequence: TGTGCCAGTAGTACTAGCGGGGGGAGCTCCTACGAGCAGTACTTC.

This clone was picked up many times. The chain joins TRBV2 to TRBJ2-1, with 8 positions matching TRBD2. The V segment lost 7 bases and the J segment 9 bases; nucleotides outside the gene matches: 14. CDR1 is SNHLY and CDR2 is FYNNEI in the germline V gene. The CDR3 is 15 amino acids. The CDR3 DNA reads TGTGCCAGCACCGCCACCAGCGGGAGTCCCGGTGAGCAGTTCTTC. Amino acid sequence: CASTATSGSPGEQFF.

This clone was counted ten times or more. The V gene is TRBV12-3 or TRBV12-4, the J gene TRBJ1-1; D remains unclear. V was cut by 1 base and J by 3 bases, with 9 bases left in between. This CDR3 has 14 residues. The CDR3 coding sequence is TGTGCCAGCAGTTTAGGAGGGATCTACACTGAAGCTTTCTTT. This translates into CASSLGGIYTEAFF.

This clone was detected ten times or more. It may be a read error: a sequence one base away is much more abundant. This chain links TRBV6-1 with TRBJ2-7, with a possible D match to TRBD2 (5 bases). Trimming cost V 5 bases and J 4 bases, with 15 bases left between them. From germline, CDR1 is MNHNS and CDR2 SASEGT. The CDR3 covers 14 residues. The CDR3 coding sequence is TGTGCCAGCAGTTATGAAATCAGCGGTTACGAGCAGTACTTC. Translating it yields CASSYEISGYEQYF.